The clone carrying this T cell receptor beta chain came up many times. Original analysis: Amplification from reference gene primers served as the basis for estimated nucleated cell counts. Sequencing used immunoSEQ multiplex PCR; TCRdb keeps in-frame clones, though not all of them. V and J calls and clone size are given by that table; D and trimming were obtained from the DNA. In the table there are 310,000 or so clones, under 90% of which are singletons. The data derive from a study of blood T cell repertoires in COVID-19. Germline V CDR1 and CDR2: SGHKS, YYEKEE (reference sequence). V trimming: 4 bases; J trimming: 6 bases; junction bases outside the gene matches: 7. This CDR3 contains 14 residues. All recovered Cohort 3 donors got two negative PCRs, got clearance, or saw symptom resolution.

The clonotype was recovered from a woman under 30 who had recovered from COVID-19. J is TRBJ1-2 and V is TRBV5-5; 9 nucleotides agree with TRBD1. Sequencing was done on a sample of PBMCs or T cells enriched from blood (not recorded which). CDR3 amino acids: CASSQTGGADGYTF. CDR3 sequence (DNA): TGTGCCAGCAGCCAAACAGGGGGCGCCGATGGCTACACCTTC.